In this sample, the clone carrying this T cell receptor beta chain turned up many times. This entry is derived from a study of regulatory T cells in long-lasting Graves disease. In building TCR beta libraries, iRepertoire HTBI primers were used together with Arm-PCR of CDR3 regions. A single record per CDR3 protein comes from TCRdb applying MiXCR to the multiplex PCR reads. The table shows approximately 210,000 distinct CDR3 sequences, with approximately 16% occurring only once. Time point indicated: newly diagnosed GD, antithyroid drugs for less than 3 months. The TCR library used RNA extracted from PBMCs. The CDR3 sequence is 13 residues long. Germline V lookup: CDR1 KGHDR, CDR2 SFDVKD. Trimming removed 4 bases at V and 5 bases at J, with 10 bases between.

Sequenced material: peripheral blood mononuclear cells (PBMCs), taken at new diagnosis, from a patient treated with antithyroid drugs. The source of this sequence is a female donor with Graves disease. The chain links TRBV24-1 to TRBJ2-5; D may be TRBD2 (6 bases). CDR3 sequence (DNA): TGTGCCACCAGTGAGACGGGAGTTGAGACCCAGTACTTC. The encoded protein is CATSETGVETQYF.